One sample yielded the 27 T cell receptor beta chains listed below, sequenced in a study of blood T cell repertoires in COVID-19. Only in-frame clones appear in the TCRdb table, and some are missing; sequencing was by immunoSEQ multiplex PCR. Here the sample spans approximately 490,000 clones, approximately 91% being singletons. Material for sequencing was PBMCs or T cells enriched from blood (not recorded which). The receptors originated from an older woman who had recovered from COVID-19.

The rearrangement links TRBV12-5 to TRBJ2-3; D is perhaps TRBD1 (6 bases). Germline V CDR1 and CDR2: LGHNT, FRNRAP. Trimming pared 7 bases from V and 1 base from J, leaving 18 bases between. This CDR3 comprises 16 residues. The CDR3 sequence is CASANPQGLGTDTQYF. The CDR3, as DNA: TGTGCTAGTGCCAACCCTCAGGGGCTTGGCACAGATACGCAGTATTTT.

This rearrangement joins TRBV3-1 (or the pseudogene TRBV3-2) to TRBJ1-4; 7 nucleotides match TRBD1. The ends lost 5 bases at V and 1 base at J; junction bases unmatched: 7. Per germline, CDR1 LGHDT and CDR2 YNNKEL (reference sequence). The CDR3 consists of 16 residues. The CDR3 region has the DNA TGTGCCAGCAGCGCTAGATCAGGGGGAACTAATGAAAAACTGTTTTTT. This sequence encodes CASSARSGGTNEKLFF.

The V gene is TRBV24-1, the J gene TRBJ2-7; TRBD2 is a possible D gene (5 bases). This CDR3 has 15 amino acids. Germline loops: CDR1 KGHDR, CDR2 SFDVKD. Trimming cost V 4 bases and J 1 base, with 13 bases left between them. The CDR3 DNA is TGTGCCACCAGTGACCCAACGACGGGATCCTACGAGCAGTACTTC. This sequence encodes CATSDPTTGSYEQYF.

The chain uses TRBV4-1 and TRBJ1-5; a possible D gene is TRBD1 (5 bases). Germline V gives CDR1 MGHRA, CDR2 YSYEKL. V dropped 4 bases and J dropped 7 bases, with 20 bases sitting between them. This CDR3 comprises 16 residues. CDR3 coding DNA: TGCGCCAGCAGCCGTACAGTTTTAGGACAAGAGCAGCCCCAGCATTTT. Protein: CASSRTVLGQEQPQHF.

The chain uses TRBV24-1 and TRBJ2-3, with a weak D call TRBD2 (6 bases). The CDR3 is 16 amino acids. Trimming left V 4 bases short and J 9 bases short, with 22 bases between. Germline-derived CDR1 and CDR2 are KGHDR and SFDVKD. The CDR3 protein is CATSDTHSGGFLTQYF. The CDR3, as DNA: TGTGCCACCAGTGACACACACAGCGGAGGGTTCTTGACGCAGTATTTT.

The chain employs TRBV24-1 and TRBJ1-1, with 11 bases matching TRBD1. Trimming cost V 6 bases and J 11 bases; bases outside gene matches: 10. Germline values: CDR1 KGHDR, CDR2 SFDVKD. CDR3 length: 14 residues. The CDR3 spells CATSLGQGGTGAFF. CDR3 nucleotide sequence: TGTGCCACCAGTTTGGGACAGGGGGGCACCGGGGCTTTCTTT.

V usage is TRBV6-1 and J usage is TRBJ2-3; 13 positions match TRBD2. The CDR3 loop spans 15 amino acids. The trim removed 6 bases at V and 7 bases at J, leaving 7 bases unmatched. Germline values: CDR1 MNHNS, CDR2 SASEGT. The CDR3 region is CASSLLAGGPNTQYF. CDR3 sequence (DNA): TGTGCCAGCAGCTTACTAGCGGGGGGGCCTAATACGCAGTATTTT.

The chain uses TRBV19 and TRBJ1-5; 11 bases map to TRBD1. V was pared by 6 bases and J by 1 base, with 8 bases of the junction left unmatched. The CDR3 extends over 17 amino acids. Germline V gives CDR1 LNHDA, CDR2 SQIVND (reference sequence). CDR3 region: CASSQWTGGSSNQPQHF. CDR3 nucleotide sequence: TGTGCCAGTAGCCAATGGACAGGGGGCTCGAGCAATCAGCCCCAGCATTTT.

The chain joins TRBV11-2 to TRBJ1-1; tentatively, D is TRBD1 (5 bases). The CDR3 loop spans 15 amino acids. Looked up from germline, CDR1 is SGHAT and CDR2 is FQNNGV. V was pared by 7 bases and J by 0 bases, with 15 bases between. In nucleotides, the CDR3 is TGTGCCAGCACCGTGAAGGGGATCATGAACACTGAAGCTTTCTTT. It is translated as CASTVKGIMNTEAFF.

V gene TRBV11-3 combines with J gene TRBJ2-1; 11 bases are shared with TRBD2. Germline V gene lookup returns CDR1 SGHNT and CDR2 YENEEA. With V trimmed by 2 bases and J by 8 bases, 8 bases remained unmatched. The CDR3 is 16 residues long. The CDR3 coding sequence is TGTGCCAGCAGCTTACCTAGCGGGGGGCCCCTCGATGAGCAGTTCTTC. It encodes CASSLPSGGPLDEQFF.

The rearrangement links TRBV27 to TRBJ1-2; D is unclear. Germline V CDR1 and CDR2: MNHEY, SMNVEV (reference sequence). This CDR3 is built from 15 residues. Trimming shortened V by 6 bases and J by 4 bases, and 18 bases separated the two germline ends. The CDR3 DNA reads TGTGCCAGCAGCGCAGCCGGAGGGTTGGGCTATGGCTACACCTTC. It yields the protein CASSAAGGLGYGYTF.

The chain has TRBV30 and TRBJ1-5; 7 bases agree with TRBD1. CDR3 size: 14 residues. Germline CDR1 GTSNPN, CDR2 SVGIG (reference sequence). J gave up 2 bases and V 0 bases, and 1 base lay outside the gene matches. The CDR3 sequence is CAWSVTGGNQPQHF. Here the CDR3 DNA reads TGTGCCTGGAGTGTAACAGGGGGCAATCAGCCCCAGCATTTT.

The rearrangement uses TRBV6-1 and TRBJ1-5; perhaps TRBD1 as D (6 bases). CDR1 and CDR2 (germline): MNHNS, SASEGT. The V end was cut by 6 bases, the J end by 7 bases, with 22 bases between. This CDR3 comprises 16 residues. The CDR3 is CASREPLQGSRQPQHF. In DNA form, the CDR3 reads TGTGCCAGCAGGGAACCGCTACAGGGAAGTCGCCAGCCCCAGCATTTT.

The chain recombines TRBV6-6 with TRBJ1-2; D gene uncertain. CDR1 and CDR2 from the germline V gene are MNHNY and SVGAGI (reference sequence). CDR3 length: 15 residues. Trimming stripped 2 bases from V and 1 base from J, with 11 bases between. The CDR3 bases are TGTGCCAGCAGTTACACATCACAGAATAACTATGGCTACACCTTC. Its translation is CASSYTSQNNYGYTF.

This rearrangement joins TRBV3-1 (or the pseudogene TRBV3-2) to TRBJ1-2, with D tentatively TRBD1 (5 bases). Trimming took 4 bases from V and 4 from J, leaving 16 bases between them. This CDR3 region has 15 residues. Germline lookup yields CDR1 LGHDT and CDR2 YNNKEL (reference sequence). CDR3 sequence (DNA): TGTGCCAGCAGCCCCCCCGGACAACCCTTCTATGGCTACACCTTC. This codes for CASSPPGQPFYGYTF.

The rearrangement joins TRBV4-1 to TRBJ2-3; D unresolved. This CDR3 comprises 13 residues. Trimming removed 4 bases at V and 7 bases at J, with 12 bases between. Germline V gene sequence: CDR1 MGHRA, CDR2 YSYEKL. For the CDR3, the DNA is TGCGCCAGCAGCCCCCTTGAGAGCCATACGCAGTATTTT. Translated: CASSPLESHTQYF.

The chain links TRBV24-1 to TRBJ2-2; D call uncertain. V shed 3 bases and J shed 7 bases, with 17 bases lying between them. This CDR3 has 16 residues. In germline, CDR1 is KGHDR, CDR2 SFDVKD. The CDR3 nucleotides read TGTGCCACCAGTGATCCCCAAATACCTTTGAGCGGGGAGCTGTTTTTT. This codes for CATSDPQIPLSGELFF.

In the case of this clone: At the DNA level, this CDR3 is encoded by other sequences in the same sample as well. The chain joins TRBV5-1 to TRBJ1-2; 11 bases map to TRBD1. Germline V CDR1 and CDR2: SGHRS, YFSETQ. After removal of 0 bases from V and 2 bases from J, the junction contained 0 bases not matched to a gene. This CDR3 spans 15 amino acids. The CDR3 here is CASSLGDRGNYGYTF. The DNA for the CDR3 is TGCGCCAGCAGCTTGGGGGACAGGGGGAACTATGGCTACACCTTC.

The chain employs TRBV6-4 and TRBJ1-1; possible D gene TRBD1, 6 bases. CDR3 length: 14 amino acids. Germline-derived CDR1 and CDR2 are MRHNA and SNTAGT. V lost 0 bases and J 7 bases, leaving 12 bases between the germline ends. The CDR3 DNA reads as TGTGCCAGCAGTGACTCCTACAGGGCGAATGAAGCTTTCTTT. Amino acid sequence: CASSDSYRANEAFF.

The chain employs TRBV20-1 and TRBJ1-5; TRBD1 aligns across 11 bases. V shed 3 bases, J shed 6 bases, and the junction held 7 bases outside the gene matches. The CDR3 consists of 15 residues. The germline V gene encodes CDR1 DFQATT and CDR2 SNEGSKA (reference sequence). For the CDR3, the DNA is TGCAGTGCTAGTTGGGGACAGGGGGTCCGTCAGCCCCAGCATTTT. Protein product: CSASWGQGVRQPQHF.

The chain combines TRBV5-4 with TRBJ1-2; no clear D. Germline CDR1 and CDR2: SGHNT and YYREEE (reference sequence). The CDR3 has 14 amino acids. Trimming cost V 2 bases and J 4 bases, with 12 bases left between them. The chain's CDR3 is CASSFPGEVYGYTF. The CDR3, as DNA: TGTGCCAGCAGCTTTCCTGGGGAGGTCTATGGCTACACCTTC.

This rearrangement joins TRBV3-1 (or the pseudogene TRBV3-2) to TRBJ1-4; D is ambiguous. The CDR3 runs 16 residues. The germline gives CDR1 LGHDT, CDR2 YNNKEL (reference sequence). V was trimmed by 4 bases and J by 0 bases, leaving 12 bases between them. The CDR3 reads CASSPRGFATNEKLFF. CDR3 sequence (DNA): TGTGCCAGCAGCCCCCGAGGATTTGCAACTAATGAAAAACTGTTTTTT.

This clone has just one count. The genes are TRBV2 and TRBJ2-1; TRBD2 matches at 8 bases. The V and J ends lost 6 bases and 14 bases, in that order; junction bases with no gene match: 9. The CDR3 covers 12 residues. Germline-derived CDR1 and CDR2 are SNHLY and FYNNEI. The CDR3 DNA follows: TGTGCCAGCAGCCCCGGGACTAGAAGTAAGTTCTTC. This encodes CASSPGTRSKFF.

The chain couples TRBV7-2 to TRBJ1-2, with 7 bases matching TRBD1. CDR1 SGHTA and CDR2 FQGNSA come from the germline V gene. After removal of 6 bases from V and 8 bases from J, the junction contained 9 bases not matched to a gene. The CDR3 has 13 amino acids. The CDR3 DNA follows: TGTGCCAGCAGTTTTCAGGGGGTAAACGGCTACACCTTC. Translated: CASSFQGVNGYTF.

V and J are TRBV30 and TRBJ1-6; TRBD1 aligns across 8 bases. The V segment lost 2 bases and the J segment 10 bases; nucleotides outside the gene matches: 4. Germline lookup yields CDR1 GTSNPN and CDR2 SVGIG (reference sequence). The CDR3 is 13 residues long. In nucleotides, the CDR3 is TGTGCCTGGAGTCTGACAGGGGACTCACCCCTCCACTTT. This gives the protein CAWSLTGDSPLHF.

The V and J genes are TRBV7-6 and TRBJ1-1; TRBD1 matches at 8 bases. With V trimmed by 11 bases and J by 2 bases, 10 bases remained unmatched. From germline, CDR1 is SGHVS and CDR2 FNYEAQ. CDR3 length: 14 residues. The CDR3 DNA reads as TGTGCCGTCTCCCGGGACAGGCAAAACACTGAAGCTTTCTTT. It yields the protein CAVSRDRQNTEAFF. The full variable domain, with the rest looked up from reference TRBV7-6 and TRBJ1-1, is GAGVSQSPRYKVTKRGQDVALRCDPISGHVSLYWYRQALGQGPEFLTYFNYEAQQDKSGLPNDRFSAERPEGSISTLTIQRTEQRDSAMYRCAVSRDRQNTEAFFGQGTRLTVV.

This clone showed up just once. V usage is TRBV27 and J usage is TRBJ2-5; tentatively, D is TRBD2 (5 bases). The CDR3 covers 13 residues. Between the trimmed V and J ends, which lost 5 bases and 5 bases, there was a span of 12 bases. The germline V gene encodes CDR1 MNHEY and CDR2 SMNVEV (reference sequence). CDR3 in amino acids: CASSPREGETQYF. The CDR3 DNA follows: TGTGCCAGCAGTCCTCGGGAAGGGGAGACCCAGTACTTC.